This T cell receptor beta chain was sequenced during a study of cytomegalovirus exposure and HLA in healthy donors. PCR employed 60 Vbeta and 13 Jbeta primers. Profiled with immunoSEQ multiplex PCR; TCRdb holds only in-frame clones, not every one. The sample lists about 31,000 clones, 65% to 75% seen once, with around 9.1% in the top ten. CDR3 length equals 15 residues. Germline CDR1 is KGHSH and CDR2 is LQKENI. V lost 2 bases and J 7 bases, leaving 15 bases between the germline ends. This clonotype originated in a man between 35 and 55 years old in good health and CMV-seropositive. The J gene is TRBJ1-5, the V gene TRBV18; TRBD1 might be the D (5 bases). Sequences were obtained from PBMCs. The CDR3 DNA reads as TGTGCCAGCTCACCAGGTTCTGGGAAGGGGCAGCCCCAGCATTTT. The encoded protein is CASSPGSGKGQPQHF.